A selection of T cell receptor beta chains follows, all from one sample in a study of CD8 T cells in ankylosing spondylitis. TCRdb re-called the 5' RACE reads with MiXCR, one entry per CDR3 protein. The sample yields approximately 440,000 distinct CDR3 sequences, 17% seen once. The specimen was blood, either unsorted or a sorted T cell fraction (not recorded which). The receptors were sampled from a male donor with ankylosing spondylitis. Both conserved end residues are part of each CDR3. A D gene is named only where the DNA matches it firmly. Expanded clones get a size class; other rows say once, few or many, or leave the size out.

-	TRBV20-1	TRBD1	13	TRBJ1-4	TGCAGTGCTAGTTTCACAGGGGGCGAAAAACTGTTTTTT	CSASFTGGEKLFF
few	TRBV11-2	TRBD2	16	TRBJ2-5	TGTGCCAGCAGCAAACTAGCGGGGGTTCTTTCCGAGACCCAGTACTTC	CASSKLAGVLSETQYF
few	TRBV6-1	TRBD1	17	TRBJ1-1	TGTGCCAGCAGTGCGGACAGGAGCATCCGACTGAACACTGAAGCTTTCTTT	CASSADRSIRLNTEAFF
few	TRBV7-9	TRBD2	16	TRBJ2-1	TGTGCCAGCAACCTGGGGCTAGCGGGAGAGGGGAATGAGCAGTTCTTC	CASNLGLAGEGNEQFF
-	TRBV7-3	TRBD2	19	TRBJ2-2	TGTGCCAGCAGCTTCCAGAACACCTTAGCGGGAGGGAGGACCGGGGAGCTGTTTTTT	CASSFQNTLAGGRTGELFF
-	TRBV7-9	TRBD2	15	TRBJ2-7	TGTGCCAGCCAAGAGGGCGCTAGCGGGGCCCGGGAGCAGTACTTC	CASQEGASGAREQYF
few	TRBV12-3/TRBV12-4	TRBD1	13	TRBJ2-7	TGTGCCAGCACCAGAGACAGGGCATACGAGCAGTACTTC	CASTRDRAYEQYF
few	TRBV12-5	-	16	TRBJ2-5	TGTGCTAGTGGTTTAGTGGGGGCCGGGTCCCAAGAGACCCAGTACTTC	CASGLVGAGSQETQYF
-	TRBV20-1	-	15	TRBJ2-6	TGCAGTGCGGACATGGACAGCTCTGGGGCCAACGTCCTGACTTTC	CSADMDSSGANVLTF
few	TRBV6-1	-	13	TRBJ1-5	TGTGCCAGCAGTGAACAAGGCAGTCAGCCCCAGCATTTT	CASSEQGSQPQHF
-	TRBV12-3/TRBV12-4	-	13	TRBJ1-6	TGTGCCAGCAGTCGGAAACAGGGAACACCCCTCCACTTT	CASSRKQGTPLHF
-	TRBV19	-	15	TRBJ2-2	TGTGCCAGTATGGGGGGCCGAAAGAACACCGGGGAGCTGTTTTTT	CASMGGRKNTGELFF
-	TRBV20-1	TRBD1	20	TRBJ2-7	TGCAGTGCTAGCTCGCACGGCGACAGGGGAGGACTCCGCCTTGGAGGGGAGCAGTACTTC	CSASSHGDRGGLRLGGEQYF
-	TRBV20-1	TRBD2	15	TRBJ2-3	TGCAGTGCTATTGGGGCTAGCGGGAGGTCAGATACGCAGTATTTT	CSAIGASGRSDTQYF
-	TRBV6-2/TRBV6-3	TRBD2	20	TRBJ2-7	TGTGCCAGCAGCCAGGGACTAGCGGGAGGGCCGCCCTTGAGCTCCTACGAGCAGTACTTC	CASSQGLAGGPPLSSYEQYF
few	TRBV3-1	TRBD1	14	TRBJ2-3	TGTGCCAGCAGCTCCGACAGGGGTCTAGATACGCAGTATTTT	CASSSDRGLDTQYF
-	TRBV7-9	TRBD1	15	TRBJ2-3	TGTGCCAGCAGCTTAGCCGGGACAGGGGCAGATACGCAGTATTTT	CASSLAGTGADTQYF
few	TRBV6-1	-	13	TRBJ1-1	TGTGCCAGCACCGTCCCCGGAGGCACTGAAGCTTTCTTT	CASTVPGGTEAFF
many	TRBV5-1	-	16	TRBJ1-1	TGCGCCAGCAGCCCCGCCCCGGGACGCCGGCTCGATTCCGCTTTCTTT	CASSPAPGRRLDSAFF
-	TRBV12-3/TRBV12-4	TRBD1	15	TRBJ1-5	TGTGCCAGCAGCCCCGGACAGGCTGGCAATCAGCCCCAGCATTTT	CASSPGQAGNQPQHF
many	TRBV6-1	-	16	TRBJ2-2	TGTGCCAGCAGTAGGGCGGGAAGAGCGAACACCGGGGAGCTGTTTTTT	CASSRAGRANTGELFF
-	TRBV11-3	-	13	TRBJ2-1	TGTGCCAGCAGCTTAGGGGACTCACCTGAGCAGTTCTTC	CASSLGDSPEQFF
many	TRBV20-1	TRBD1	13	TRBJ1-3	TGCAGTGCTTCACAGGGGGCTGGAAACACCATATATTTT	CSASQGAGNTIYF
-	TRBV5-5	-	14	TRBJ1-2	TGTGCCAGCTCTCTTTTGTCCGGGAACTATGGCTACACCTTC	CASSLLSGNYGYTF
-	TRBV11-2	TRBD2	17	TRBJ2-7	TGTGCCAGCAGCTTAGATCCCCTTAGCGGGGGCTCCTACGAGCAGTACTTC	CASSLDPLSGGSYEQYF
-	TRBV5-1	TRBD1	14	TRBJ1-6	TGCGCCAGCACGACAGGGGGTGGTGATTCACCCCTCCACTTT	CASTTGGGDSPLHF
-	TRBV2	-	14	TRBJ1-2	TGTGCCAGCAGTGAAGCGCTTTCCGGGGACGGCTACACCTTC	CASSEALSGDGYTF
-	TRBV3-1	-	13	TRBJ2-7	TGTGCCAGCAGCCCTCGTTACGGGTACGAGCAGTACTTC	CASSPRYGYEQYF
many	TRBV10-3	-	14	TRBJ2-3	TGTGCCATCAGGGTCTCGGTCCGGGCAGATACGCAGTATTTT	CAIRVSVRADTQYF
-	TRBV18	-	16	TRBJ2-2	TGTGCCAGCTCACCACAAGGACAGCAGAACACCGGGGAGCTGTTTTTT	CASSPQGQQNTGELFF
-	TRBV7-3	-	13	TRBJ1-1	TGTGCCAGCAGCGCCTACAGGAACACTGAAGCTTTCTTT	CASSAYRNTEAFF
-	TRBV4-3	TRBD2	18	TRBJ2-3	TGCGCCAGCAGCCACATAAGGGGTAGCGGGAGACTTACAGATACGCAGTATTTT	CASSHIRGSGRLTDTQYF
-	TRBV20-1	TRBD2	16	TRBJ2-1	TGCAGTGCTAGAGACCATAGCGGGAGGGCCTACAATGAGCAGTTCTTC	CSARDHSGRAYNEQFF
many	TRBV4-3	-	14	TRBJ2-1	TGCGCCAGCAGCCAAGGTGAGAGCTACAATGAGCAGTTCTTC	CASSQGESYNEQFF
-	TRBV12-3/TRBV12-4	TRBD2	11	TRBJ2-7	TGTGCCAGCAGTCCTGGGACTAGCCTGTACTTC	CASSPGTSLYF
many	TRBV15	-	16	TRBJ2-4	TGTGCCACCAGCAGAGATAAGGGGCAGGGTGGACACATTCAGTACTTC	CATSRDKGQGGHIQYF
-	TRBV5-1	-	14	TRBJ2-1	TGCGCCAGCAGCTTGGGACTAGTGTCGGATGAGCAGTTCTTC	CASSLGLVSDEQFF